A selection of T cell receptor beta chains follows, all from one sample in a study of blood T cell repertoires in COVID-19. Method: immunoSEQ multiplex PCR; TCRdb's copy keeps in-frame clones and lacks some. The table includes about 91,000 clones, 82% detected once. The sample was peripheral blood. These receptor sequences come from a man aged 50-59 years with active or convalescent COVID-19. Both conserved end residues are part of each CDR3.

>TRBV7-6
CASSSGLSGANVLTF
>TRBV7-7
CASSLARGTQETQYF
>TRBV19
CASSKGQSNEKLFF
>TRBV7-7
CASSPGLAGAVGEQFF
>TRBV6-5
CASSSRGSETGEAFF
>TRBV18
CASSPQLQSTDTQYF
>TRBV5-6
CASSPDRRSGNTIYF
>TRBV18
CASSPTAGHTDTQYF
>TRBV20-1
CSASEGGAGNQPQHF
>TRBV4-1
CASSRTSGGRYEQYF
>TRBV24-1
CATGAGETQYF
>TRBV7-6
CASSRDTQETQYF
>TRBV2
CASRGDTNNSPLHF
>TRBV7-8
CASSLALSGGANEQFF
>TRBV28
CASTTAGAGNQPQHF
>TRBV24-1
CATSDYRDYGYTF
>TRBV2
CASSLLASGNTIYF
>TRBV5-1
CASSSTPGIQETQYF
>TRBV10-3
CAISESDQGYEQYF
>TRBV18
CASSPGQGGFMNTEAFF
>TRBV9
CASTTGGSGNTIYF
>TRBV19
CASSLAGGPYNEQFF
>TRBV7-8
CASSLVGQGAHGYTF
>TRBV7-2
CASSEGTGSYNEQFF
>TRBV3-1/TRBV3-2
CASSQASYEQYF